These 26 T cell receptor beta chains were sequenced from one sample in a study of blood T cells in healthy people across ages. Combining a sample-barcoded 5' primer with a J-beta primer mix, a second PCR ran for about 7 to 11 cycles. TCRdb redid the calling of the 5' RACE reads with MiXCR, one entry per CDR3 protein. Here the sample spans hundreds of thousands of distinct CDR3 sequences, roughly three fifths being singletons. The sequenced sample was blood. The source of these receptors is a man between 40 and 49 years old in good health.

The rearrangement joins TRBV20-1 to TRBJ1-2, with D possibly being TRBD1 (6 bases). CDR1 and CDR2 from the germline V gene are DFQATT and SNEGSKA (reference sequence). This CDR3 region has 11 residues. The CDR3 protein is CSLRGAGGYTF. CDR3 DNA sequence: TGCAGCCTGAGGGGGGCCGGGGGCTACACCTTC.

The chain employs TRBV28 and TRBJ2-6; perhaps TRBD2 as D (5 bases). V was clipped by 3 bases and J by 0 bases, with 12 bases between them. Germline V gene sequence: CDR1 MDHEN, CDR2 SYDVKM. The CDR3 has 17 amino acids. CDR3 DNA: TGTGCCAGCAGTTTCTGGGCCGACTACTCTGGGGCCAACGTCCTGACTTTC. Amino acids: CASSFWADYSGANVLTF.

The chain employs TRBV12-3 or TRBV12-4 and TRBJ1-2, with D uncertain. Trimming removed 2 bases at V and 8 bases at J, with 12 bases between. The CDR3 has 13 residues. CDR3 residues: CASSLSAVRGYTF. DNA of the CDR3: TGTGCCAGCAGTTTAAGCGCGGTTCGGGGCTACACCTTC.

On this clonotype: Mismatch with germline at one junction end may stem from a read error. The V gene is TRBV20-1, the J gene TRBJ2-4; TRBD2 matches 11 bases. The CDR3 totals 17 residues. Germline lookup yields CDR1 DFQATT and CDR2 SNEGSKA (reference sequence). DNA of the CDR3: TGCGGTGCTAGCCCTACTTCCGGCCTAGCGGGGGGCGGAATTCAGTACTTC. It translates to CGASPTSGLAGGGIQYF.

This clonotype appeared a few times. The rearrangement joins TRBV20-1 to TRBJ2-3, with 11 bases that match TRBD2. Germline CDR1 DFQATT, CDR2 SNEGSKA (reference sequence). J was trimmed by 6 bases and V by 2 bases; bases with no gene match: 10. The CDR3 length is 16 residues. The CDR3 loop reads CSARPNPSGGRDTQYF. The CDR3, as DNA: TGCAGTGCTAGACCCAATCCTAGCGGGGGGCGGGATACGCAGTATTTT.

The chain recombines TRBV18 with TRBJ2-5; no definite D call. The end of the DNA fits TRBJ2-7 better, so the J call may be wrong. From germline, CDR1 is KGHSH and CDR2 LQKENI. The CDR3 is made up of 15 amino acids. The CDR3 is CASSPAGDGANEQYF. CDR3 DNA: TGTGCCAGCTCACCCGCCGGAGACGGAGCGAACGAGCAGTACTTC.

The V call is TRBV7-2, the J call TRBJ2-1, with 8 bases fitting TRBD2. Trimming cost V 6 bases and J 1 base; bases outside gene matches: 5. This CDR3 has 15 residues. Germline values: CDR1 SGHTA, CDR2 FQGNSA. The CDR3 here is CASRLLAVSYNEQFF. The CDR3 nucleotides read TGTGCCAGCAGACTACTAGCGGTTTCCTACAATGAGCAGTTCTTC.

The sample holds one count of this clonotype. The chain is built from TRBV20-1 and TRBJ2-1; tentative D call: TRBD2 (5 bases). Germline CDR1 DFQATT, CDR2 SNEGSKA (reference sequence). V lost 6 bases, J lost 3 bases, and 12 bases lay in between. The CDR3 loop spans 13 amino acids. The CDR3 nucleotides read TGCAGTGCCAACGGGAACCACTACAATGAGCAGTTCTTC. As protein: CSANGNHYNEQFF.

V is TRBV12-5 and J is TRBJ2-1; 7 bases align to TRBD2. Losses at the gene ends were 6 bases for V and 7 bases for J; bases not matched to a gene: 18. CDR3 length: 17 amino acids. Germline V lookup: CDR1 LGHNT, CDR2 FRNRAP. CDR3 sequence (DNA): TGTGCTAGTGGGCGAGAGATGGGCGGGAGTTTTGTTAATGAGCAGTTCTTC. Translation: CASGREMGGSFVNEQFF.

V is TRBV4-1 and J is TRBJ2-5; the D gene is possibly TRBD2 (6 bases). With the DNA end fitting TRBJ2-4 better, the J assignment may be wrong. The CDR3 spans 15 residues. The germline V gene encodes CDR1 MGHRA and CDR2 YSYEKL. The CDR3 sequence: CASSQSGQTKNIQYF. The CDR3 DNA follows: TGCGCCAGCAGCCAAAGCGGGCAGACAAAAAACATTCAGTACTTC.

The gene calls are TRBV20-1 and TRBJ2-1; D is unresolved. CDR1 is DFQATT, CDR2 SNEGSKA, per germline (reference sequence). The CDR3 spans 14 residues. Trimming cost V 1 base and J 8 bases, with 15 bases left between them. DNA for the CDR3: TGCAGTGCTAGAGCCGACACGACTTGGTATGAGCAGTTCTTC. As protein: CSARADTTWYEQFF.

This clonotype turned up a few times. This may arise from a read error, as a much more abundant clone is one base away. V gene TRBV6-2 or TRBV6-3 combines with J gene TRBJ2-7; possible D gene TRBD2, 5 bases. Germline lookup yields CDR1 MNHEY and CDR2 SVGEGT. Trimming removed 8 bases at V and 3 bases at J, with 14 bases between. This CDR3 is built from 13 residues. CDR3 region: CASGRAEVYEQYF. The CDR3 DNA reads TGTGCCAGCGGACGAGCGGAGGTCTACGAGCAGTACTTC.

The count of this clonotype is one. The CDR3 DNA sequence: TGTGCCAGCAGTCCAAAATCCTCTAGCGGGAGCTTTTACGAGCAGTACTTC. Translation: CASSPKSSSGSFYEQYF. The chain carries TRBV27 and TRBJ2-4, with 10 bases that match TRBD2. The J call could be wrong; TRBJ2-7 is a better fit for the DNA end. CDR1 is MNHEY and CDR2 is SMNVEV in the germline V gene (reference sequence). This CDR3 region has 17 residues.

The gene calls are TRBV6-2 or TRBV6-3 and TRBJ2-7; 12 bases align to TRBD2. CDR3 length equals 12 residues. V was pared by 7 bases and J by 7 bases, with 2 bases of the junction left unmatched. In germline, CDR1 is MNHEY, CDR2 SVGEGT. The CDR3 sequence is CASIGLAGEQYF. The CDR3 coding sequence is TGTGCCAGCATCGGACTAGCGGGGGAGCAGTACTTC.

This clonotype was picked up a small number of times. The chain combines TRBV20-1 with TRBJ2-1, with a tentative D call TRBD1 (6 bases). V lost 5 bases, J lost 3 bases, and 14 bases lay in between. CDR1 DFQATT and CDR2 SNEGSKA come from the germline V gene (reference sequence). The CDR3 loop spans 14 amino acids. DNA for the CDR3: TGCAGTGCTGAACCGGGACAAGACTACAATGAGCAGTTCTTC. Protein product: CSAEPGQDYNEQFF.

V usage is TRBV9 and J usage is TRBJ1-6, with D possibly being TRBD1 (5 bases). Germline CDR1 and CDR2: SGDLS and YYNGEE. The CDR3 runs to 13 residues. V was clipped by 7 bases and J by 9 bases, with 14 bases between them. CDR3 in DNA: TGTGCCAGCCAAGACGGGGACGGTTCACCCCTCCACTTT. Encoded protein: CASQDGDGSPLHF.

J is TRBJ2-5 and V is TRBV12-3 or TRBV12-4; no definite D call. The CDR3 spans 15 residues. Trimming left V 3 bases short and J 3 bases short, with 14 bases between. In nucleotides, the CDR3 is TGTGCCAGCAGTTTCCCGGGCATTGGGGAAGAGACCCAGTACTTC. It yields the protein CASSFPGIGEETQYF.

The V call is TRBV28, the J call TRBJ2-1, with a weak D call TRBD1 (6 bases). The germline CDR1 and CDR2 sequences are MDHEN and SYDVKM. The CDR3 contains 15 residues. V gave up 3 bases and J gave up 5 bases, with 14 bases separating them. The CDR3 is CASSFDRRHHNEQFF. The CDR3 nucleotides are TGTGCCAGCAGTTTTGACAGGCGCCATCACAATGAGCAGTTCTTC.

The CDR3 sequence: CASSLRFLQGQPQHF. CDR3 coding DNA: TGTGCCAGCAGTCTGCGATTCCTACAGGGTCAGCCCCAGCATTTT. The rearrangement links TRBV27 to TRBJ1-5, with D maybe TRBD1 (6 bases). The CDR3 length is 15 residues. Germline CDR1 MNHEY, CDR2 SMNVEV (reference sequence). V was shortened by 5 bases and J by 6 bases, with 17 bases between the two germline ends.

This clonotype was found a few times. The chain combines TRBV7-8 with TRBJ2-3; 7 nucleotides match TRBD2. The CDR3 spans 14 residues. Germline assignment: CDR1 SGHVS and CDR2 FQNEAQ. Unmatched junction bases numbered 6, after V lost 7 bases and J lost 2 bases. For the CDR3, the DNA is TGTGCCAGCACCCCTAGCGGATACACAGATACGCAGTATTTT. Translating it yields CASTPSGYTDTQYF.

This clonotype was observed a handful of times. The chain is built from TRBV6-6 and TRBJ2-7; 9 nucleotides line up with TRBD1. In germline, CDR1 is MNHNY, CDR2 SVGAGI (reference sequence). V was pared by 6 bases and J by 2 bases, with 5 bases of the junction left unmatched. The CDR3 has 14 amino acids. DNA for the CDR3: TGTGCCAGCAGGGGACAGGGTCCCCCCTACGAGCAGTACTTC. Amino acid sequence: CASRGQGPPYEQYF.

The chain is built from TRBV10-3 and TRBJ2-1; 10 bases line up with TRBD2. The J call may be wrong; the DNA end is better matched by TRBJ2-7. The CDR3 is made up of 16 amino acids. In germline, CDR1 is ENHRY, CDR2 SYGVKD. The CDR3 nucleotides are TGTGCCATCACCTCTTTAGCGGGGGGACTTTACAATGAGCAGTACTTC. Its protein is CAITSLAGGLYNEQYF.

The chain joins TRBV6-2 or TRBV6-3 to TRBJ2-4; 8 positions agree with TRBD2. The V gene's germline CDR1 is MNHEY and CDR2 SVGEGT. There are 14 residues in the CDR3. V trimming: 6 bases; J trimming: 2 bases; junction bases outside the gene matches: 3. CDR3 bases: TGTGCCAGCAGCCAGCGGGAGACCAAAAACATTCAGTACTTC. Translating it yields CASSQRETKNIQYF.

This clonotype was detected only a few times. The genes are TRBV7-2 and TRBJ2-1; D uncertain. This CDR3 has 15 amino acids. In germline, CDR1 is SGHTA, CDR2 FQGNSA. The V end was cut by 2 bases, the J end by 7 bases, with 15 bases between. The CDR3 protein is CASSLWVSRLNEQFF. CDR3 bases: TGTGCCAGCAGCTTATGGGTTAGTCGGTTGAATGAGCAGTTCTTC.

The chain couples TRBV9 to TRBJ2-5; D is perhaps TRBD2 (6 bases). CDR1 and CDR2 (germline): SGDLS, YYNGEE. The CDR3 has 16 residues. V lost 0 bases, J lost 0 bases, and 12 bases lay in between. The CDR3 reads CASSVDSGGYQETQYF. The DNA of the CDR3 is TGTGCCAGCAGCGTAGATTCCGGGGGTTACCAAGAGACCCAGTACTTC.

The sample holds one count of this clonotype. This rearrangement joins TRBV11-2 to TRBJ1-2; 8 bases map to TRBD1. In germline, CDR1 is SGHAT, CDR2 FQNNGV. V shed 2 bases, J shed 0 bases, and the junction held 8 bases outside the gene matches. The CDR3 contains 17 residues. The CDR3 loop is CASSLRQGRGSNYGYTF. The CDR3 DNA is TGTGCCAGCAGCTTAAGACAGGGGAGGGGGTCTAACTATGGCTACACCTTC.